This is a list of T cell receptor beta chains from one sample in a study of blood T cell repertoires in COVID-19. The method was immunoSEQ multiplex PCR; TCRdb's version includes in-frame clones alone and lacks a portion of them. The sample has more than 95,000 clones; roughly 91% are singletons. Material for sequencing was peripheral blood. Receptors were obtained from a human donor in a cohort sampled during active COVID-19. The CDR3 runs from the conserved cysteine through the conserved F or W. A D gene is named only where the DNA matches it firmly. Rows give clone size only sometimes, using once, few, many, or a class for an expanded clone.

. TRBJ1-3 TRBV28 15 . CASLLRGSGGNTIYF TGTGCCAGCCTCTTAAGGGGTAGCGGTGGAAACACCATATATTTT
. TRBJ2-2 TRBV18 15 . CASSLTVANTGELFF TGTGCCAGCTCACTAACAGTCGCCAACACCGGGGAGCTGTTTTTT
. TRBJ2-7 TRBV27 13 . CASRAALSYEQYF TGTGCCAGCAGGGCAGCGCTCTCCTACGAGCAGTACTTC
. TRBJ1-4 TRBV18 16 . CASSPTYRPTNEKLFF TGTGCCAGCTCACCTACATACAGGCCAACTAATGAAAAACTGTTTTTT
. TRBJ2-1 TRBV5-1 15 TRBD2 CASSLGLAEWNEQFF TGCGCCAGCAGCTTGGGGCTAGCGGAGTGGAATGAGCAGTTCTTC
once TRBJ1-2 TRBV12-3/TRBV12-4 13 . CASSFQGNYGYTF TGTGCCAGCAGTTTCCAGGGTAACTATGGCTACACCTTC
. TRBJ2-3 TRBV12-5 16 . CASGPTGVGQSDTQYF TGTGCTAGTGGCCCTACAGGTGTGGGACAATCGGATACGCAGTATTTT
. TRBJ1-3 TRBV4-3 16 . CASSQEHSYSGNTIYF TGCGCCAGCAGCCAAGAGCACAGTTACTCTGGAAACACCATATATTTT
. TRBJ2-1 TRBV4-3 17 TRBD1 CASSQESPGGAYNEQFF TGCGCCAGCAGCCAAGAATCGCCAGGGGGAGCCTACAATGAGCAGTTCTTC
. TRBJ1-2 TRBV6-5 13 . CASSYSPLSGYTF TGTGCCAGCAGTTACTCCCCCCTGAGTGGCTACACCTTC
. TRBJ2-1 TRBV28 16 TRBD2 CASSFPPLEGGQEQFF TGTGCCAGCAGTTTCCCCCCCCTCGAGGGAGGGCAGGAGCAGTTCTTC
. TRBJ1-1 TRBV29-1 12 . CSVLLSGTEAFF TGCAGCGTTCTCCTATCGGGCACTGAAGCTTTCTTT
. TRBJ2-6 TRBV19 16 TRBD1 CASRDRASPGANVLTF TGTGCCAGCCGGGACAGGGCATCCCCTGGGGCCAACGTCCTGACTTTC
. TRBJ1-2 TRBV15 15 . CATSRDMGRTYGYTF TGTGCCACCAGCAGAGATATGGGCAGAACCTATGGCTACACCTTC
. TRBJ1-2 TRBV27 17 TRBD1 CASSLMGVTGGNYGYTF TGTGCCAGCAGCCTTATGGGTGTCACAGGGGGTAACTATGGCTACACCTTC
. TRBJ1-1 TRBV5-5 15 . CASSLWGDGPFGAFF TGTGCCAGCAGCTTATGGGGGGACGGGCCTTTCGGAGCTTTCTTT
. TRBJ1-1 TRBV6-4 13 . CASSDLMNTEAFF TGTGCCAGCAGTGACCTTATGAACACTGAAGCTTTCTTT
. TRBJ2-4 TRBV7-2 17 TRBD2 CASSLPDISGSFNIQYF TGTGCCAGCAGCCTACCCGATATTAGCGGGAGCTTTAACATTCAGTACTTC
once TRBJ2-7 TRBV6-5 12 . CASSYSGLEQYF TGTGCCAGCAGTTACTCGGGGCTCGAGCAGTACTTC
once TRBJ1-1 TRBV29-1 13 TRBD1 CSAFTGVNTEAFF TGCAGCGCTTTCACAGGGGTGAACACTGAAGCTTTCTTT
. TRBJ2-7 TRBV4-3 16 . CASSQDSGAPPYEQYF TGCGCCAGCAGCCAAGATTCCGGTGCCCCTCCCTACGAGCAGTACTTC
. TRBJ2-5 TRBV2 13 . CASRGHTQETQYF TGTGCCAGCAGGGGACATACACAAGAGACCCAGTACTTC
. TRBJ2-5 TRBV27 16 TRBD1 CASSPHPTGIQETQYF TGTGCCAGCAGTCCCCACCCGACAGGGATCCAAGAGACCCAGTACTTC
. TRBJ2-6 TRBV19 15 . CASSMGVAGANVLTF TGTGCCAGTAGTATGGGTGTAGCCGGGGCCAACGTCCTGACTTTC
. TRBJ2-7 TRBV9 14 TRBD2 CASSVDGRAYEQYF TGTGCCAGCAGCGTAGATGGGAGGGCCTACGAGCAGTACTTC
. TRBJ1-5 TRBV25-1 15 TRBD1 CASSLGTGANQPQHF TGTGCCAGCAGTCTGGGGACAGGTGCTAATCAGCCCCAGCATTTT
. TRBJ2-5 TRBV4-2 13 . CASSQGGPETQYF TGTGCCAGCAGCCAAGGGGGCCCTGAGACCCAGTACTTC
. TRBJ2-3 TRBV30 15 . CAWSVTGGATDTQYF TGTGCCTGGAGTGTAACGGGCGGGGCGACAGATACGCAGTATTTT
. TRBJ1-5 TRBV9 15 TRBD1 CASSQGQSSNQPQHF TGTGCCAGCAGCCAGGGACAGTCTAGCAATCAGCCCCAGCATTTT
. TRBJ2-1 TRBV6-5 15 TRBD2 CASTPLAGFWNEQFF TGTGCCAGCACCCCACTAGCGGGGTTCTGGAATGAGCAGTTCTTC
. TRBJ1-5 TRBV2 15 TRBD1 CASMFGQGRNQPQHF TGTGCCAGCATGTTTGGACAGGGGCGCAATCAGCCCCAGCATTTT
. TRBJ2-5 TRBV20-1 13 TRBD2 CSASSGGAETQYF TGCAGTGCTAGTAGCGGGGGGGCAGAGACCCAGTACTTC
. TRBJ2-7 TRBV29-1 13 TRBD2 CSVELRLAGEQYF TGCAGCGTTGAATTAAGGCTAGCGGGAGAGCAGTACTTC
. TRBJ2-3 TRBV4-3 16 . CASSQDRASYTDTQYF TGCGCCAGCAGCCAAGACAGGGCCTCCTACACAGATACGCAGTATTTT
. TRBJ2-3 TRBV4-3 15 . CASSQTGQLTDTQYF TGCGCCAGCAGCCAAACAGGACAGCTCACAGATACGCAGTATTTT
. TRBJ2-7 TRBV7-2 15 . CASSLPPLAFYEQYF TGTGCCAGCAGCCTGCCGCCCCTAGCGTTTTACGAGCAGTACTTC
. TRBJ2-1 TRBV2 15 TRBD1 CATGVDRDWGNEQFF TGTGCCACCGGTGTGGACAGGGACTGGGGCAATGAGCAGTTCTTC
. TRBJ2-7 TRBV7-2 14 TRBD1 CASSSRDRGYEQYF TGTGCCAGCAGCTCCCGGGACAGGGGCTACGAGCAGTACTTC
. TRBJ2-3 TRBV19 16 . CASRPPGIVVGDTQYF TGTGCCAGTAGACCCCCCGGGATCGTCGTGGGAGATACGCAGTATTTT
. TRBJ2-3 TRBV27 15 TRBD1 CASSLDRVSTDTQYF TGTGCCAGCAGTTTAGACAGGGTTAGCACAGATACGCAGTATTTT
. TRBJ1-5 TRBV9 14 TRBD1 CASSAGQTNQPQHF TGTGCCAGCAGCGCGGGACAGACCAATCAGCCCCAGCATTTT
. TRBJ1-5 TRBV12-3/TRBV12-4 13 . CASSRDRNQPQHF TGTGCCAGCAGCCGAGACAGGAATCAGCCCCAGCATTTT
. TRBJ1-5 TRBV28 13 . CASRPGGSQRMHF TGTGCCAGCAGACCCGGGGGGAGTCAGAGGATGCATTTT
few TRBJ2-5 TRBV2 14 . CASRKQGVGETQYF TGTGCCAGCAGAAAACAGGGTGTGGGAGAGACCCAGTACTTC